Sequencing of this T cell receptor (beta chain) was carried out in a study of blood T cells in healthy people across ages. Together with a sample-barcoded 5' primer, a J-beta primer mix was included in a second PCR lasting roughly 7 to 11 cycles. TCRdb fed the 5' RACE reads into MiXCR, producing one record per CDR3 protein. The profile covers 1.5 million to 1.9 million distinct CDR3 sequences, with around 40% appearing a single time and 4% taken by the ten largest. CDR3 size: 15 residues. J gave up 2 bases and V 2 bases, and 4 bases lay outside the gene matches. Germline V CDR1 and CDR2: SGHTA, FQGNSA.

The receptor's source is a woman aged 18-29 years in good health. Sample: blood. The chain is built from TRBV7-2 and TRBJ2-3; 7 bases line up with TRBD1. CDR3 protein: CASSLRTGNTDTQYF. The CDR3 DNA sequence: TGTGCCAGCAGCTTAAGGACAGGAAACACAGATACGCAGTATTTT.